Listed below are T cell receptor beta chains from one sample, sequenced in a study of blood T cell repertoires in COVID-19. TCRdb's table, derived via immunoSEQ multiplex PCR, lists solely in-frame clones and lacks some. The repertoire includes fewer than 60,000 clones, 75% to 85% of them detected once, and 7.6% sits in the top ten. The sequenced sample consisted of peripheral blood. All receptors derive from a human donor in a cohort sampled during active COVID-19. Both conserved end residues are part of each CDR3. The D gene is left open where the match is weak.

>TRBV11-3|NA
CASSLGLATGELFF
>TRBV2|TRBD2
CASSYGLDETQYF
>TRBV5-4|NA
CASSLLQSTSQETQYF
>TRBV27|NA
CASSLGTLGELFF
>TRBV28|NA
CASSPGAIGGYF
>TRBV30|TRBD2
CAWSRFLGTSGVSYNEQFF
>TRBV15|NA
CATSPGGRENEKLFF
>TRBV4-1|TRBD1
CASSQARGRDTGELFF
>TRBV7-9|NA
CASSPTADTQYF
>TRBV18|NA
CASSPPRTTSRETQYF
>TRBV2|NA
CASAQFDGSRETQYF
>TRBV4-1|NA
CASSHKMGPAELSTDTQYF
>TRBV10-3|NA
CAIQGSTDTQYF
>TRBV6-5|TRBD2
CASSYSTAGAYEQYF
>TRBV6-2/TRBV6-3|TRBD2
CASSSPGLAGKETQYF
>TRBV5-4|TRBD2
CASSLEGGRAHNEQFF
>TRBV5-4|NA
CASSLAGGTYNEQFF
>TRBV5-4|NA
CASSLPERAAYGYTF
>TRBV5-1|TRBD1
CASSLSQGATYEQYF
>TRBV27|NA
CASSLGGGEKLFF
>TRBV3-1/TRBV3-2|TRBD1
CASSQKRQGSNSPLHF
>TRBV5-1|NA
CASSWSGEGYTF
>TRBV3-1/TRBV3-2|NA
CASSLNNEQFF
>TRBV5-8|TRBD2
CASSLGLADYNEQFF
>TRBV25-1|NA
CASIGPGGREKLFF
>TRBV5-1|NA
CASSLDSPNTGELFF
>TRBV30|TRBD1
CAWSGQAGASNQPQHF
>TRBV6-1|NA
CASSDGTTYGYTF
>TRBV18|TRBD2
CASSPLGLAGGPEFF
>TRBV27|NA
CASSFTGLGKNIQYF
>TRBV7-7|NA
CASSPSSSVGEQFF
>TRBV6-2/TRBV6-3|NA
CASSDSTNQPQHF
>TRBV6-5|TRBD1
CASSYSRGQGHSPLHF
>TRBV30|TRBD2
CAWSVLAGGGEQFF
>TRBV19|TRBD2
CASSIEAGVPSKFNEQFF
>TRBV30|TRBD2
CAWSVIQRGTAGANVLTF
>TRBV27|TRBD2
CASSLSGLAGTRGRSYEQYF
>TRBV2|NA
CASSELEETQYF
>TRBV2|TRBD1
CASSGGTGPSPLHF
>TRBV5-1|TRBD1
CASSLWTGTSTDTQYF
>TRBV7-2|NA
CASSSKAPDRNTEAFF
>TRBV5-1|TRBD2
CASSGASSGSTDTQYF